This is a list of T cell receptor beta chains from one sample in a study of T cell repertoires in cytomegalovirus infection. Each CDR3 protein is one row after TCRdb ran MiXCR on the reads. The sample lists about 490,000 distinct CDR3 sequences, over 9% occurring once. Sequencing was carried out using PBMCs. The receptors were gathered from a human donor in good health (CMV status not recorded). Some clones in this sample may be carry-over from other donors' samples. Both conserved end residues are part of each CDR3. D genes are given only for firm matches. Part of the rows lack a size; the others show once, few, many or a class for expanded clones.

>TRBJ2-7|-|TRBV7-2|many
CASSGGSYEQYF
TGTGCCAGCAGCGGGGGCTCCTACGAGCAGTACTTC
>TRBJ2-3|-|TRBV5-1|many
CASSLGSGDRMQYF
TGCGCCAGCAGCTTGGGGTCAGGGGATCGGATGCAGTATTTT
>TRBJ1-1|-|TRBV14|many
CASSQSGLVSEAFF
TGTGCCAGCAGCCAGTCCGGACTGGTGTCTGAAGCTTTCTTT
>TRBJ1-1|-|TRBV12-3/TRBV12-4|many
CASSQRDSRGTEAFF
TGTGCCAGCAGTCAGCGGGATTCAAGGGGAACTGAAGCTTTCTTC
>TRBJ1-3|-|TRBV12-5|many
CASGLESTVSGNTIYF
TGTGCTAGTGGTTTGGAGTCCACGGTCTCTGGAAACACCATATATTTT
>TRBJ2-1|-|TRBV29-1|few
CSVDPRGGEEGKQFF
TGCAGCGTTGATCCCAGGGGGGGGGAGGAAGGGAAGCAGTTCTTC
>TRBJ1-5|-|TRBV28|many
CASSRDPSNQPQHF
TGTGCCAGCAGCCGGGACCCCTCCAATCAGCCCCAGCATTTT
>TRBJ1-3|-|TRBV2|few
CASARGEDSGNTIYF
TGTGCCAGCGCGAGAGGGGAGGACTCCGGAAACACCATATATTTT
>TRBJ2-1|TRBD2|TRBV7-9|few
CASSYPGGRTYNEQFF
TGTGCCAGCAGCTACCCTGGCGGGAGGACTTACAATGAGCAGTTCTTC
>TRBJ2-1|TRBD2|TRBV7-3|few
CASSFGRERYNEQFF
TGTGCCAGCAGCTTCGGGCGGGAGAGGTACAATGAGCAGTTCTTC
>TRBJ2-7|TRBD2|TRBV28|many
CASSPAQTSGRGYEQYF
TGTGCCAGCAGCCCTGCCCAGACTAGCGGGAGGGGGTACGAGCAGTACTTC
>TRBJ2-5|TRBD2|TRBV5-4|many
CASRHLATSGRYQETQYF
TGTGCCAGCAGGCATTTGGCGACTAGCGGGAGGTACCAAGAGACCCAGTACTTC
>TRBJ2-7|TRBD2|TRBV5-4|many
CASSFLAGDYEQYF
TGTGCCAGCAGCTTCCTAGCGGGGGACTACGAGCAGTACTTC
>TRBJ2-1|TRBD2|TRBV7-8|many
CASSFLAGGLNEQFF
TGTGCCAGCAGCTTCTTAGCGGGGGGGCTGAATGAGCAGTTCTTC
>TRBJ2-1|TRBD2|TRBV25-1|many
CASRPPSGSGGTGEQFF
TGTGCCAGCAGGCCGCCAAGCGGTAGCGGGGGGACCGGAGAGCAGTTCTTC
>TRBJ2-7|-|TRBV14|many
CASSQGYYPISGSYEQYF
TGTGCCAGCAGCCAAGGATACTATCCGATAAGCGGCTCCTACGAGCAGTACTTC
>TRBJ1-1|-|TRBV10-3|-
CAISEGGVEAFF
TGTGCCATCAGTGAAGGGGGGGTTGAAGCTTTCTTT
>TRBJ1-6|-|TRBV4-2|few
CASKASSYNSPLHF
TGTGCCAGCAAGGCGAGCTCCTATAATTCACCCCTCCACTTT
>TRBJ1-5|TRBD1|TRBV28|many
CASSGQGSNQPQHF
TGTGCCTCCTCGGGACAGGGTAGCAATCAGCCCCAGCATTTT
>TRBJ2-3|TRBD2|TRBV11-1|-
CASSKRTSGGDLDTQYF
TGTGCCAGCAGTAAGCGGACTAGCGGGGGAGACTTAGATACGCAGTATTTT
>TRBJ2-1|TRBD2|TRBV9|-
CASSVEGGGNEQFF
TGTGCCAGCAGCGTAGAGGGCGGGGGGAATGAGCAGTTCTTC
>TRBJ1-5|-|TRBV7-8|many
CASSLETGNQPQHF
TGTGCCAGCAGCTTAGAGACAGGCAATCAGCCCCAGCATTTT
>TRBJ1-3|-|TRBV18|many
CASSPSGEGNTIYF
TGTGCCAGCTCACCATCAGGGGAAGGAAACACCATATATTTT
>TRBJ2-6|-|TRBV23-1|few
CASSQKLVSSGANVLTF
TGCGCCAGCAGTCAAAAACTAGTTTCCTCTGGGGCCAACGTCCTGACTTTC
>TRBJ1-1|-|TRBV5-6|-
CASSAGPYLNLNTEAFF
TGTGCCAGCAGCGCTGGACCCTACCTCAACCTGAACACTGAAGCTTTCTTT
>TRBJ1-1|TRBD1|TRBV18|-
CASSPSTGDTEAFF
TGTGCCAGCTCACCGAGTACAGGGGACACTGAAGCTTTCTTT
>TRBJ2-1|-|TRBV7-3|-
CASSPGQSYSSYNEQFF
TGTGCCAGCAGTCCCGGACAGTCATATAGCTCCTACAATGAGCAGTTCTTC
>TRBJ2-1|TRBD1|TRBV10-3|many
CAISSGTDNEQFF
TGTGCCATCAGCTCCGGGACAGACAATGAGCAGTTCTTC
>TRBJ2-2|-|TRBV24-1|many
CATNVGTGELFF
TGTGCCACTAATGTGGGCACCGGGGAGCTGTTTTTT
>TRBJ2-1|-|TRBV5-1|-
CASSLEAPAGPMIF
TGCGCCAGCAGCTTGGAGGCGCCCGCGGGACCCATGATCTTC
>TRBJ1-1|TRBD1|TRBV7-9|many
CASSLAREGASNTEAFF
TGTGCCAGCAGCTTAGCAAGGGAGGGGGCATCGAACACTGAAGCTTTCTTT
>TRBJ2-1|-|TRBV3-1|many
CASSQGPSSSYNEQFF
TGTGCCAGCAGCCAAGGTCCGAGTTCCTCCTACAATGAGCAGTTCTTC
>TRBJ1-2|-|TRBV19|-
CASSKNSWGNGYTF
TGTGCCAGTAGCAAAAACAGTTGGGGGAATGGCTACACCTTC
>TRBJ2-7|-|TRBV7-9|many
CASSRALGKNEQYF
TGTGCCAGCAGCCGGGCCTTAGGAAAAAACGAGCAGTACTTC
>TRBJ2-2|TRBD2|TRBV6-2/TRBV6-3|many
CASSYSQRENTGELFF
TGTGCCAGCAGTTACAGCCAGCGGGAGAACACCGGGGAGCTGTTTTTT
>TRBJ1-5|-|TRBV20-1|many
CSARDPEETYSNQPQHF
TGCAGTGCTAGAGATCCCGAGGAGACCTATAGCAATCAGCCCCAGCATTTT
>TRBJ2-7|-|TRBV6-2/TRBV6-3|-
CASSRSEYYEQYF
TGTGCCAGCAGTCGCTCGGAATACTACGAGCAGTACTTC
>TRBJ1-2|-|TRBV7-2|-
CASSLEGGGINYGYTF
TGTGCCAGCAGCTTAGAGGGGGGGGGTATAAACTATGGCTACACCTTC
>TRBJ2-7|TRBD2|TRBV7-6|many
CASSLVAGGNEVKQYF
TGTGCCAGCAGCTTGGTAGCGGGAGGGAACGAGGTAAAGCAGTACTTC
>TRBJ1-5|TRBD1|TRBV28|many
CASRGGPRQGAGQPQHF
TGTGCCAGCAGGGGGGGACCGAGACAGGGGGCAGGTCAGCCCCAGCATTTT
>TRBJ1-1|-|TRBV7-9|few
CASSLEGAEAFF
TGTGCCAGCAGCTTGGAGGGCGCTGAAGCTTTCTTT
>TRBJ1-1|-|TRBV27|-
CASSLARNLEAFF
TGTGCCAGCAGTTTAGCAAGAAACCTTGAAGCTTTCTTT
>TRBJ2-2|-|TRBV2|many
CASREVNANTGELFF
TGTGCCAGCAGGGAGGTCAACGCGAACACCGGGGAGCTGTTTTTT
>TRBJ1-1|TRBD1|TRBV10-3|-
CAISAGQGTWAFF
TGTGCCATCAGTGCGGGACAGGGAACGTGGGCTTTCTTT
>TRBJ2-7|-|TRBV7-6|many
CASSPWEGAYEQYF
TGTGCCAGCAGCCCTTGGGAGGGGGCATACGAGCAGTACTTC